This TCR beta chain is from a study of radiotherapy plus CTLA-4 blockade in lung cancer. The study, taken as a whole, reports: Radiotherapy with ipilimumab was followed by blood expansion of tumor-derived clones.

This clone was counted between two and nine times. Its antigen is unknown. Alongside CTLA-4 blockade with ipilimumab, patients with chemo-refractory metastatic non-small-cell lung cancer received focal radiation. Germline assignment: CDR1 MNHNY and CDR2 SVGAGI (reference sequence). The CDR3 loop spans 14 amino acids. Trimming pared 6 bases from V and 8 bases from J, leaving 16 bases between. Sequenced by immunoSEQ multiplex PCR; TCRdb stores in-frame clones only, minus some. Altogether 45,000 or so clones are present, approximately 70% being singletons, with the ten largest covering 3% to 4.5%. The V call is TRBV6-6, the J call TRBJ1-4; a possible D gene is TRBD1 (5 bases). The input for sequencing was peripheral blood, taken from a patient treated with radiotherapy plus ipilimumab. The TCR originated in a human donor with non-small cell lung cancer who had a complete response to radiotherapy plus ipilimumab. CDR3 region: CASREGAGREKLFF. The CDR3 bases are TGTGCCAGCAGGGAAGGGGCAGGGCGCGAAAAACTGTTTTTT.